This T cell receptor beta chain was found in a study of T cells in Graves' hyperthyroidism and ophthalmopathy. Study information: Peripheral blood draws took place at initial diagnosis, ahead of any treatment.

Deletions cut 6 bases from V and 4 bases from J, with 16 bases between. Germline assignment: CDR1 MNHNS and CDR2 SASEGT. The CDR3 covers 15 residues. At least 3 on the Clinical Activity Score was recorded for ophthalmopathy patients, who also had NOSPECS grade at least 4 and duration under 3 months. This clonotype was seen at least ten times. Using RNA transcripts as the source, TCR beta CDR3 regions were amplified. HTBI primers were used for first-round RT-PCR of the TCR CDR3. Each CDR3 protein gets one entry after TCRdb re-called the multiplex PCR reads with MiXCR. The sample consists of approximately 610,000 distinct CDR3 sequences, under 15% of them appearing once.

Sequenced material: blood. The clonotype was recovered from a woman aged 40 to 49 with Graves' ophthalmopathy. V and J are TRBV6-1 and TRBJ1-3, with unresolved D. CDR3 nucleotides: TGTGCCAGCAGACCCCGCGACGTGAAAGGAAACACCATATATTTT. Amino acids: CASRPRDVKGNTIYF.